These T cell receptor beta chains were read from a single sample in a study of cytomegalovirus exposure and HLA in healthy donors. Measured with immunoSEQ multiplex PCR; TCRdb has only the in-frame clones, and not every one. The sample includes more than 100,000 clones, around 80% of them seen just once. Sequencing was performed on PBMCs. The source is a woman younger than 30 in good health and CMV-seronegative. Each CDR3 is given with its conserved first and last residue. D genes are given only for firm matches. Not all rows give a size; the values are once, few, many and, for expanded clones, a class.

D gene: -
clone size: -
V gene: TRBV7-9
CDR3 length: 13
J gene: TRBJ1-1
CDR3 DNA: TGTGCCAGCAGCCTCGAGGAGAACACTGAAGCTTTCTTT
CDR3 protein: CASSLEENTEAFF

D gene: -
clone size: once
V gene: TRBV30
CDR3 length: 13
J gene: TRBJ2-2
CDR3 DNA: TGTGCCTGCTCGGGGGCGAACACCGGGGAGCTGTTTTTT
CDR3 protein: CACSGANTGELFF

D gene: TRBD1
clone size: few
V gene: TRBV14
CDR3 length: 19
J gene: TRBJ2-1
CDR3 DNA: TGTGCCAGCAGCCAAGGGCCCTTGTGGGACAGGACTACCTACAATGAGCAGTTCTTC
CDR3 protein: CASSQGPLWDRTTYNEQFF

D gene: -
clone size: -
V gene: TRBV2
CDR3 length: 17
J gene: TRBJ2-5
CDR3 DNA: TGTGCCAGCAGTGTTGGGATTGGGGGGAGAGAGGGAGGAACCCAGTACTTC
CDR3 protein: CASSVGIGGREGGTQYF

D gene: -
clone size: -
V gene: TRBV5-1
CDR3 length: 15
J gene: TRBJ2-7
CDR3 DNA: TGCGCCAGCAGCATCCTCGTCGGGGGTTCCTACGAGCAGTACTTC
CDR3 protein: CASSILVGGSYEQYF

D gene: TRBD1
clone size: -
V gene: TRBV9
CDR3 length: 14
J gene: TRBJ2-1
CDR3 DNA: TGTGCCAGCAGCTTGACAGGGTGGTACAATGAGCAGTTCTTC
CDR3 protein: CASSLTGWYNEQFF

D gene: TRBD2
clone size: -
V gene: TRBV5-1
CDR3 length: 14
J gene: TRBJ2-1
CDR3 DNA: TGCGCCAGCAAGGGTCTAGCGGGAGAGGGTGAGCAGTTCTTC
CDR3 protein: CASKGLAGEGEQFF

D gene: -
clone size: few
V gene: TRBV19
CDR3 length: 13
J gene: TRBJ1-1
CDR3 DNA: TGTGCCAGTAGTATAGTACGGGGAACTGAAGCTTTCTTT
CDR3 protein: CASSIVRGTEAFF

D gene: TRBD1
clone size: -
V gene: TRBV29-1
CDR3 length: 14
J gene: TRBJ2-6
CDR3 DNA: TGCAGCGCCACAGGGGGCGCTGGGGCCAACGTCCTGACTTTC
CDR3 protein: CSATGGAGANVLTF

D gene: -
clone size: -
V gene: TRBV5-4
CDR3 length: 14
J gene: TRBJ1-5
CDR3 DNA: TGTGCCAGCAGCTACGGGGGAAGCAATCAGCCCCAGCATTTT
CDR3 protein: CASSYGGSNQPQHF

D gene: -
clone size: -
V gene: TRBV15
CDR3 length: 14
J gene: TRBJ1-1
CDR3 DNA: TGTGCCACCAGCAGAGATAACTCGAACACTGAAGCTTTCTTT
CDR3 protein: CATSRDNSNTEAFF

D gene: -
clone size: -
V gene: TRBV11-2
CDR3 length: 13
J gene: TRBJ2-1
CDR3 DNA: TGTGCCAGCAGCTTGGGGGCAGGGAATGAGCAGTTCTTC
CDR3 protein: CASSLGAGNEQFF

D gene: TRBD2
clone size: -
V gene: TRBV2
CDR3 length: 17
J gene: TRBJ2-1
CDR3 DNA: TGTGCCAGCAGTGATTGGGTAGCGGGAGGGAGGACTGATGAGCAGTTCTTC
CDR3 protein: CASSDWVAGGRTDEQFF

D gene: -
clone size: -
V gene: TRBV6-5
CDR3 length: 14
J gene: TRBJ1-1
CDR3 DNA: TGTGCCAGCAGTTATGGGGGGAAGAACACTGAAGCTTTCTTT
CDR3 protein: CASSYGGKNTEAFF

D gene: TRBD1
clone size: -
V gene: TRBV27
CDR3 length: 15
J gene: TRBJ2-7
CDR3 DNA: TGTGCCAGCACTCTAGTGGGACAGGGTCCGTACGAGCAGTACTTC
CDR3 protein: CASTLVGQGPYEQYF

D gene: -
clone size: -
V gene: TRBV7-9
CDR3 length: 12
J gene: TRBJ2-1
CDR3 DNA: TGTGCCAGCAGCCGTATGGGGCCAGAGCAGTTCTTC
CDR3 protein: CASSRMGPEQFF

D gene: -
clone size: -
V gene: TRBV30
CDR3 length: 13
J gene: TRBJ2-2
CDR3 DNA: TGTGCCTGGAGTGTAGCAGGCACCGGGGAGCTGTTTTTT
CDR3 protein: CAWSVAGTGELFF

D gene: TRBD1
clone size: -
V gene: TRBV2
CDR3 length: 14
J gene: TRBJ1-1
CDR3 DNA: TGTGCCAGCAGTTGGGACAGGGAAAGCACTGAAGCTTTCTTT
CDR3 protein: CASSWDRESTEAFF

D gene: -
clone size: -
V gene: TRBV10-3
CDR3 length: 12
J gene: TRBJ2-2
CDR3 DNA: TGTGCCATCAGTGAATTCCCGGGGGAGCTGTTTTTT
CDR3 protein: CAISEFPGELFF

D gene: TRBD2
clone size: -
V gene: TRBV11-2
CDR3 length: 16
J gene: TRBJ2-3
CDR3 DNA: TGTGCCAGCAGCTTGGGTTGGGGGAGGGATGCAGATACGCAGTATTTT
CDR3 protein: CASSLGWGRDADTQYF

D gene: TRBD2
clone size: -
V gene: TRBV6-6
CDR3 length: 16
J gene: TRBJ2-1
CDR3 DNA: TGTGCCAGCAGTACCGTTAGGGGAGGGCCCTACAATGAGCAGTTCTTC
CDR3 protein: CASSTVRGGPYNEQFF

D gene: -
clone size: -
V gene: TRBV10-1
CDR3 length: 11
J gene: TRBJ2-7
CDR3 DNA: TGCGCCAGCAGCGACAGCTACGAGCAGTACTTC
CDR3 protein: CASSDSYEQYF

D gene: -
clone size: -
V gene: TRBV25-1
CDR3 length: 16
J gene: TRBJ2-5
CDR3 DNA: TGTGCCAGCAGTGAATCACTTCTAGCCCCGCCAACGACCCAGTACTTC
CDR3 protein: CASSESLLAPPTTQYF

D gene: -
clone size: -
V gene: TRBV12-5
CDR3 length: 14
J gene: TRBJ2-1
CDR3 DNA: TGTGCTAGTGGTTCCCGCGCGTCCTACAATGAGCAGTTCTTC
CDR3 protein: CASGSRASYNEQFF

D gene: -
clone size: -
V gene: TRBV30
CDR3 length: 13
J gene: TRBJ2-2
CDR3 DNA: TGTGCCTGGACTTACCGGACACTCGGGGAGCTGTTTTTT
CDR3 protein: CAWTYRTLGELFF

D gene: -
clone size: -
V gene: TRBV7-9
CDR3 length: 16
J gene: TRBJ2-1
CDR3 DNA: TGTTCCAGCAGCGCCGAAGGACTCATCTCCTACAATGAGCAGTTCTTC
CDR3 protein: CSSSAEGLISYNEQFF

D gene: -
clone size: -
V gene: TRBV5-1
CDR3 length: 13
J gene: TRBJ2-5
CDR3 DNA: TGCGCCAGCAGCCCCGACATCCAAGAGACCCAGTACTTC
CDR3 protein: CASSPDIQETQYF

D gene: -
clone size: -
V gene: TRBV5-1
CDR3 length: 14
J gene: TRBJ1-4
CDR3 DNA: TGCGCCAGCAGCTTGGGACAGGAGTATGAAAAACTGTTTTTT
CDR3 protein: CASSLGQEYEKLFF

D gene: TRBD1
clone size: -
V gene: TRBV27
CDR3 length: 14
J gene: TRBJ1-2
CDR3 DNA: TGTGCCAGCAGCTCTGTCAGGGGGTCGGATGGCTACACCTTC
CDR3 protein: CASSSVRGSDGYTF